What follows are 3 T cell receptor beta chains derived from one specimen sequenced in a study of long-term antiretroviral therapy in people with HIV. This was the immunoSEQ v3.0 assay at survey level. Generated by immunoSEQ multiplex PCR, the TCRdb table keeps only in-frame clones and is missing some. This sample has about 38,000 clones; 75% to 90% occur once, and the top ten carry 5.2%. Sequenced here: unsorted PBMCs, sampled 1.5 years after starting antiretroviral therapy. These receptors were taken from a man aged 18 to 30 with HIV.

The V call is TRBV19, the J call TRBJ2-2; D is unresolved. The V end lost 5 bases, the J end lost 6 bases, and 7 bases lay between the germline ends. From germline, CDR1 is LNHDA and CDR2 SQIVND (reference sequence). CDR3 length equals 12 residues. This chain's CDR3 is CASSFRSGELFF. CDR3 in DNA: TGTGCCAGTAGTTTTCGGTCCGGGGAGCTGTTTTTT.

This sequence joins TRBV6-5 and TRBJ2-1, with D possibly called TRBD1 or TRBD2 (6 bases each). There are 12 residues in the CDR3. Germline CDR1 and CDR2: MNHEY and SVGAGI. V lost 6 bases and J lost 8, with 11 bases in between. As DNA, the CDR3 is TGTGCCAGCAGAGCAGGGGAGGATGAGCAGTTCTTC. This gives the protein CASRAGEDEQFF.

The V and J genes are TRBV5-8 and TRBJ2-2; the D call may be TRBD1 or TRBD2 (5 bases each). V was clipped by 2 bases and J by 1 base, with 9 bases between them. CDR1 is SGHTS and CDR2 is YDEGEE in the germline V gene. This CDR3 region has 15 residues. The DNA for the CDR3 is TGTGCCAGCAGCTTCGGGGCAGTGAACACCGGGGAGCTGTTTTTT. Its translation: CASSFGAVNTGELFF. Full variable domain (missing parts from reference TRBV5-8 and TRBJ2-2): EAGVTQSPTHLIKTRGQQATLRCSPISGHTSVYWYQQALGLGLQFLLWYDEGEERNRGNFPPRFSGRQFPNYSSELNVNALELEDSALYLCASSFGAVNTGELFFGEGSRLTVL.